Detailed here is one TCR beta chain. Treatment specified: 15 to 20 received Ad26.COV2.S at low or high dose, single or two shots; roughly five received placebo; per-sample allocation not given. Sampling took place 63 days after the first vaccine or placebo injection. Spike of the Wuhan-strain SARS-CoV-2 was expressed by an Ad26 vector, which formed the vaccine. Clones were sequenced by immunoSEQ multiplex PCR, and TCRdb holds only the in-frame ones, with some missing. The data hold more than 300,000 clones, with roughly 89% observed a single time. This record comes from a study of Ad26.COV2.S vaccination and SARS-CoV-2 variants. Study as a whole: In the study, Ad26.COV2.S was injected intramuscularly once, or twice 56 days apart.

From germline, CDR1 is SGHNT and CDR2 YYREEE (reference sequence). The CDR3 runs 18 residues. The V end lost 2 bases, the J end lost 4 bases, and 22 bases lay between the germline ends. This clonotype was obtained from a person between 18 and 59 years old who received the Ad26.COV2.S COVID-19 vaccine or a placebo. The starting material was peripheral blood, obtained in a trial of Ad26.COV2.S vaccine versus placebo. The genes are TRBV5-4 and TRBJ2-1; perhaps TRBD2 as D (7 bases). The CDR3 DNA reads as TGTGCCAGCAGCTTACCGCCGGGGGCGGGGGACACTTACAATGAGCAGTTCTTC. Protein sequence: CASSLPPGAGDTYNEQFF.